This TCR beta chain was observed in a study of T cells expressing NK-cell markers (dated by TCRdb to 2020 to 2022). A note on the overall study: In sorted CD3+CD56+NKG2C+, CD3+CD56+NKG2C- and CD3+CD56-NKG2C+ T-cell subsets from about 8 donors, TCR beta-chain repertoires were profiled. The eight sequenced donors were randomly selected healthy volunteers, three men and five women. Sequencing of the libraries produced 2 x 150 bp reads on Illumina HiSeq 2000/2500, MiSeq or NextSeq. Among the eight sequenced donors, only one was HCMV-seronegative, while the other seven were HCMV-seropositive. The paper as a whole reports these results and caveats: In over five donors, the dominant CD3+CD56+NKG2C+ clonotypes were among the top 10 CD8+ clonotypes and accounted for about 1.0-7.5% of CD8+ T cells. Those dominant clonotypes were again the most abundant among CD3+CD56-NKG2C+ cells in several donors, at roughly 28.3-60.1%. Whether the expanded NKG2C-expressing T cell clones were specific for HCMV antigens was left unclear.

As to this clonotype: No cognate antigen has been identified for it.

Spanning cysteine to phenylalanine, the CDR3 consists of 14 amino acids. The DNA is not on file. The germline V gene sets CDR1 to MGHRA and CDR2 to YSYEKL. Sequencing took place on an Illumina HiSeq 2000. TCR beta cDNA libraries were made by 5'RACE template switching that added a universal primer site and unique molecular identifiers. cDNA synthesis was primed from the TCR beta constant segment, followed by two successive PCR amplification steps. As for the authors' bioinformatics: MIGEC handled demultiplexing of the reads and grouping by UMI, while MiTCR was used to assemble and quantify clonotypes. Only TCR cDNA sequences supported by at least two reads were kept to exclude erroneous sequences. Downstream repertoire analysis used the tcR package, and clonotypes were matched across fractions by CDR3 nucleotide sequence plus V segment. Antigen specificity was annotated against VDJdb with VDJmatch, allowing one amino acid substitution in CDR3. TCRdb reprocessed the reads, and each CDR3 protein sequence is entered once, without DNA. What appears here as the V and J calls and clone size reflects TCRdb's work, not the paper's. The sample table includes some 450,000 distinct CDR3 sequences. Clones ranked in the top ten supply less than 7.5% of the sample.

To determine HCMV serostatus, a commercial ELISA kit was used to detect HCMV-specific IgG in serum. Ficoll density gradient centrifugation was used to isolate peripheral blood mononuclear cells from blood. This receptor was identified in a woman aged 18-69 years in good health. Sequenced sample: blood T cells: a sorted CD56 or NKG2C T cell subset, CD4+ or CD8+ T cells, or bulk PBMC T cells (not recorded which). The rearrangement combines TRBV4-1 with TRBJ1-1; lacking DNA, the TRBD1 call made by TCRdb goes unchecked. Here the CDR3 is given as CATTLDSTNTEAFF.